A single sample gave rise to the 9 T cell receptor beta chains below, sequenced in a study of blood T cell repertoires in COVID-19. TCRdb keeps only in-frame clones here, not all; method: immunoSEQ multiplex PCR. Of about 140,000 clones in the sample, 70% to 85% were seen once. The sequenced sample was peripheral blood. These receptors were taken from an elderly woman in a cohort sampled during active or convalescent COVID-19.

This rearrangement joins TRBV5-1 to TRBJ2-1, with 11 bases fitting TRBD2. CDR3 length: 16 amino acids. V lost 4 bases to trimming and J lost 7 bases; unmatched junction nucleotides: 10. From germline, CDR1 is SGHRS and CDR2 YFSETQ. This CDR3 is CASSLLGGTSGNEQFF. DNA for the CDR3: TGCGCCAGCAGCCTCCTCGGGGGGACTAGCGGTAATGAGCAGTTCTTC.

The sample holds one count of this clone. The rearrangement links TRBV11-1 to TRBJ2-1; 12 bases are shared with TRBD2. Germline V gene data show CDR1 as SGHAT and CDR2 as FQDESV (reference sequence). There are 14 residues in the CDR3. The junction had 11 bases not matched to a gene; V was cut back by 5 bases and J by 15 bases. In DNA, the CDR3 is TGTGCCAGCAGCGAGACTAGCGGGGGTATTCGGCTGTTCTTC. This sequence encodes CASSETSGGIRLFF.

V is TRBV7-3 and J is TRBJ2-7; D might be TRBD2 (6 bases). V was cut by 1 base and J by 2 bases, with 15 bases left in between. Germline-derived CDR1 and CDR2 are SGHTA and FQGTGA. The CDR3 is 16 amino acids. The CDR3, as DNA: TGTGCCAGCAGCTTAAGAGAGGCGGGGCTCCCCTACGAGCAGTACGTC. This gives the protein CASSLREAGLPYEQYV.

The chain couples TRBV5-5 to TRBJ1-1; D gene unclear. V lost 1 base and J 2 bases, leaving 12 bases between the germline ends. The CDR3 has 15 residues. Germline V gene lookup returns CDR1 SGHKS and CDR2 YYEKEE (reference sequence). The CDR3 spells CASSLRRETNTEAFF. DNA for the CDR3: TGTGCCAGCAGCTTGCGTCGGGAAACAAACACTGAAGCTTTCTTT.

V and J are TRBV5-1 and TRBJ1-1; 8 nucleotides align to TRBD1. The junction had 7 bases not matched to a gene; V was cut back by 4 bases and J by 5 bases. Per germline, CDR1 SGHRS and CDR2 YFSETQ. The CDR3 is 14 residues long. The CDR3 DNA is TGCGCCAGCAGCAAATCGACAGGGGAGACTGAAGCTTTCTTT. Its protein product is CASSKSTGETEAFF.

The rearrangement links TRBV12-1 to TRBJ2-3; the listed D gene, TRBD1, was not tested against the DNA. TRBV12-1 is termed a pseudogene. The CDR3 loop spans 15 amino acids. The CDR3 coding sequence is TGTGCCAGCAACGCAGGGGCCCCCCGCACAGATACGCAGTATTTT. This encodes CASNAGAPRTDTQYF.

This clone was seen a few times. J is TRBJ1-5 and V is TRBV10-1; D might be TRBD1 (6 bases). The CDR3 has 17 amino acids. The V end lost 6 bases, the J end lost 0 bases, and 18 bases lay between the germline ends. Germline V CDR1 and CDR2: WNHNN, SYGVQD (reference sequence). The CDR3: CASRGEGQDDSNQPQHF. The CDR3 coding sequence is TGCGCCAGCAGGGGGGAGGGACAAGACGATAGCAATCAGCCCCAGCATTTT.

This chain's CDR3 is CASSLLAGGPGDTQYF. The CDR3 DNA sequence: TGCGCCAGCAGCTTACTAGCGGGGGGGCCGGGTGATACGCAGTATTTT. The V call is TRBV5-1, the J call TRBJ2-3; TRBD2 aligns across 13 bases. This CDR3 is built from 16 residues. The ends lost 2 bases at V and 6 bases at J; junction bases unmatched: 6. In germline, CDR1 is SGHRS, CDR2 YFSETQ. Full variable domain (rest looked up from reference TRBV5-1 and TRBJ2-3): KAGVTQTPRYLIKTRGQQVTLSCSPISGHRSVSWYQQTPGQGLQFLFEYFSETQRNKGNFPGRFSGRQFSNSRSEMNVSTLELGDSALYLCASSLLAGGPGDTQYFGPGTRLTVL.

CDR3 in DNA: TGTGCCAGCAGCTCGGCGGGGAGGAGCACAGATACGCAGTATTTT. It codes for CASSSAGRSTDTQYF. J is TRBJ2-3 and V is TRBV7-9; maybe TRBD2 (6 bases). V was pared by 4 bases and J by 0 bases, with 11 bases between. The CDR3 has 15 amino acids. Germline assignment: CDR1 SEHNR and CDR2 FQNEAQ (reference sequence).